Below are 18 T cell receptor beta chains sequenced from a single sample in a study of blood T cells in healthy people across ages. Together with a sample-barcoded 5' primer, a J-beta primer mix was included in a second PCR lasting roughly 6 to 12 cycles. Via MiXCR, TCRdb re-called the 5' RACE reads, giving one row per CDR3 protein. Counted here are hundreds of thousands of distinct CDR3 sequences, more than 25% occurring once; the ten biggest clones make up roughly 17%. Sequenced material: blood. The origin of the receptors is a woman aged 80 or over in good health.

This clonotype occurred a few times. The chain recombines TRBV2 with TRBJ1-2, with 9 positions matching TRBD1. Germline loops: CDR1 SNHLY, CDR2 FYNNEI. With V trimmed by 7 bases and J by 7 bases, 13 bases remained unmatched. The CDR3 runs 15 residues. The CDR3 sequence: CASKDRGVHKGGYTF. In nucleotides, the CDR3 is TGTGCCAGCAAGGACAGGGGCGTACACAAGGGTGGCTACACCTTC.

A remark on this clonotype: One junction end does not reproduce the germline sequence, and a read error may be involved. V and J are TRBV20-1 and TRBJ1-5; D is ambiguous. CDR1 DFQATT and CDR2 SNEGSKA come from the germline V gene (reference sequence). The CDR3 is made up of 15 amino acids. The CDR3 loop is CSARVGTYSNRPQHF. The CDR3 DNA is TGCAGTGCTAGAGTAGGCACGTACAGCAATCGGCCCCAGCATTTT.

This clonotype has a count of ten or more. V is TRBV29-1 and J is TRBJ1-1; TRBD1 aligns across 9 bases. The V gene end was trimmed by 5 bases and the J gene end by 1 base; junction bases not matched to a gene: 11. Germline values: CDR1 SQVTM, CDR2 ANQGSEA. The CDR3 sequence is 16 residues long. The CDR3 protein is CSVRDRVRTKNTEAFF. CDR3 DNA: TGCAGCGTTAGGGACAGGGTCCGAACGAAGAACACTGAAGCTTTCTTT.

This chain joins TRBV30 and TRBJ2-1; TRBD2 matches 9 bases. Losses at the gene ends were 5 bases for V and 10 bases for J; bases not matched to a gene: 12. The germline gives CDR1 GTSNPN, CDR2 SVGIG (reference sequence). The CDR3 loop spans 14 amino acids. CDR3 in amino acids: CAWGRAGGGGEQFF. CDR3 sequence (DNA): TGTGCCTGGGGTAGAGCGGGGGGTGGCGGGGAGCAGTTCTTC.

This clonotype was found a few times. The rearrangement joins TRBV4-2 to TRBJ2-2; 8 nucleotides align to TRBD2. Germline V gives CDR1 LGHNA, CDR2 YNFKEQ. CDR3 length: 17 amino acids. V gave up 0 bases and J gave up 4 bases; unmatched junction bases: 7. Here the CDR3 reads CASSQDGLGGVTGELFF. The CDR3 DNA sequence: TGTGCCAGCAGCCAAGATGGGCTCGGGGGGGTCACCGGGGAGCTGTTTTTT.

The V call is TRBV18, the J call TRBJ2-7; D gene uncertain. The CDR3 has 13 amino acids. CDR1 and CDR2 (germline): KGHSH, LQKENI. V lost 3 bases, J lost 7 bases, and 13 bases lay in between. This CDR3 reads CASSPLTTEEQYF. CDR3 nucleotide sequence: TGTGCCAGCTCACCCCTCACAACGGAGGAGCAGTACTTC.

This rearrangement joins TRBV20-1 to TRBJ1-5; D may be TRBD1 (6 bases). Germline V lookup: CDR1 DFQATT, CDR2 SNEGSKA (reference sequence). V shed 7 bases and J shed 2 bases, with 36 bases lying between them. CDR3 size: 21 residues. For the CDR3, the DNA is TGCAGTGTTAGCCCCTCCGCCCTGGACAGACAGAGCACCGAACGCAATCAGCCCCAGCATTTT. It codes for CSVSPSALDRQSTERNQPQHF.

This clonotype was seen at least ten times. The J gene is TRBJ1-2, the V gene TRBV15; D may be TRBD1 (5 bases). The germline CDR1 and CDR2 sequences are LNHNV and YYDKDF (reference sequence). V was clipped by 5 bases and J by 2 bases, with 9 bases between them. CDR3 length: 13 amino acids. The CDR3 region is CATSAGPNYGYTF. For the CDR3, the DNA is TGTGCCACCAGCGCGGGACCGAACTATGGCTACACCTTC.

There are a few counts of this clonotype. The rearrangement uses TRBV4-1 and TRBJ2-3, with D perhaps matching TRBD2 (6 bases). V dropped 2 bases and J dropped 10 bases, with 22 bases sitting between them. The CDR3 is made up of 16 amino acids. CDR1 is MGHRA and CDR2 is YSYEKL in the germline V gene. CDR3 DNA: TGCGCCAGCAGCCAATCGTCAGGGATGGGACTCCCGTCGCAGTATTTT. Amino acids: CASSQSSGMGLPSQYF.

This clonotype was seen at least ten times. The DNA for the CDR3 is TGCAGTGCTTCGGGACAGGGCTTTTGGGAGCAGTTCTTC. Translated, it gives CSASGQGFWEQFF. The chain carries TRBV20-1 and TRBJ2-1, with 9 bases aligning to TRBD1. This CDR3 comprises 13 residues. J lost 10 bases, V lost 5 bases, and 9 bases had no gene match. CDR1 and CDR2 (germline): DFQATT, SNEGSKA (reference sequence).

This clonotype was counted ten times or more. V usage is TRBV20-1 and J usage is TRBJ2-5; D not resolved. The CDR3 sequence is 12 residues long. Germline V gene sequence: CDR1 DFQATT, CDR2 SNEGSKA (reference sequence). The V end lost 5 bases, the J end lost 4 bases, and 11 bases lay between the germline ends. The CDR3 protein is CSAEKLSETQYF. The DNA for the CDR3 is TGCAGTGCTGAGAAACTATCAGAGACCCAGTACTTC.

This clonotype was counted ten times or more. The V and J genes are TRBV20-1 and TRBJ2-7, with a weak D call TRBD2 (6 bases). Germline-derived CDR1 and CDR2 are DFQATT and SNEGSKA (reference sequence). The CDR3 sequence is 15 residues long. The V end was cut by 2 bases, the J end by 1 base, with 15 bases between. For the CDR3, the DNA is TGCAGTGCTAGACTGCCCCGGGACTCTTCCTACGAGCAGTACTTC. Protein sequence: CSARLPRDSSYEQYF.

This clonotype appeared many times. The V and J genes are TRBV6-2 or TRBV6-3 and TRBJ2-1, with 7 bases lining up with TRBD2. The J segment lost 6 bases and the V segment lost 4 bases, leaving 9 bases of the junction unmatched. Per germline, CDR1 MNHEY and CDR2 SVGEGT. The CDR3 extends over 15 amino acids. CDR3 coding DNA: TGTGCCAGCAGTTTGGTTGGACTAGTTTCCAATGAGCAGTTCTTC. As protein: CASSLVGLVSNEQFF.

This clonotype was picked up many times. This rearrangement joins TRBV29-1 to TRBJ2-5, with D possibly called TRBD1 or TRBD2 (5 bases each). The CDR3 totals 12 residues. Germline V lookup: CDR1 SQVTM, CDR2 ANQGSEA. V was trimmed by 4 bases and J by 5 bases, leaving 11 bases between them. The CDR3 DNA reads as TGCAGCGTTGCTGGGGGAGCGGAGACCCAGTACTTC. Its translation is CSVAGGAETQYF.

V usage is TRBV11-2 and J usage is TRBJ1-6, with D unclear. This CDR3 region has 14 residues. The germline V gene encodes CDR1 SGHAT and CDR2 FQNNGV. Trimming took off 2 bases at V and 6 bases at J, with 8 bases between the two ends. CDR3 nucleotides: TGTGCCAGCAGCTTAAAGCCAGCTAATTCACCCCTCCACTTT. It encodes CASSLKPANSPLHF.

This clonotype was seen at least ten times. The CDR3 DNA is TGCGCCAGCAGCCCCTCGACGAGAAATGGCTACACCTTC. As protein: CASSPSTRNGYTF. This sequence joins TRBV5-1 and TRBJ1-2; no clear D gene. CDR1 and CDR2 from the germline V gene are SGHRS and YFSETQ. This CDR3 region has 13 residues. V gave up 4 bases and J gave up 6 bases, with 13 bases separating them.

The table lists this clonotype with a few counts. The chain has TRBV18 and TRBJ2-1; D is possibly TRBD1 (6 bases). Trimming shortened V by 6 bases and J by 8 bases, and 17 bases separated the two germline ends. This CDR3 has 14 amino acids. The V gene's germline CDR1 is KGHSH and CDR2 LQKENI. The DNA of the CDR3 is TGTGCCAGCTCCCCCTTAGGGGGTAGCGATGAGCAGTTCTTC. Residues: CASSPLGGSDEQFF.

This clonotype occurred many times. This sequence joins TRBV7-2 and TRBJ1-1; TRBD1 is a possible D gene (6 bases). Trimming took off 4 bases at V and 3 bases at J, with 9 bases between the two ends. In germline, CDR1 is SGHTA, CDR2 FQGNSA. The CDR3 has 13 amino acids. The CDR3 region is CASSSTGYTEAFF. The CDR3 bases are TGTGCCAGCAGCTCCACAGGGTACACTGAAGCTTTCTTT.